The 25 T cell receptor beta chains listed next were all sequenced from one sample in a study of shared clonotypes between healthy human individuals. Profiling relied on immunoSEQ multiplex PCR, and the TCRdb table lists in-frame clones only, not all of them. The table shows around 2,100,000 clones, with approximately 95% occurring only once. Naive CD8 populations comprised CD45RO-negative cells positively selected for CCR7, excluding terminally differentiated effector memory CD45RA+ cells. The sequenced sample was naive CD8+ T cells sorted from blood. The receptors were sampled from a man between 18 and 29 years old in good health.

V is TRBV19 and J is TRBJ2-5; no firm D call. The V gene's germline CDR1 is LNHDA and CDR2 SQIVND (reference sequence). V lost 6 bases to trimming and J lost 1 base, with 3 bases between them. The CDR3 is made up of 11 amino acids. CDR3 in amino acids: CASRTQETQYF. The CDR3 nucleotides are TGTGCCAGTAGAACCCAAGAGACCCAGTACTTC.

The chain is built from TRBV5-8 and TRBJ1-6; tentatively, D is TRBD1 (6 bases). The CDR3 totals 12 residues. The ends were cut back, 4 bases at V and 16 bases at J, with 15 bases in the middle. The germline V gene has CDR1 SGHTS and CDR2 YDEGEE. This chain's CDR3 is CASSGGTPGLHF. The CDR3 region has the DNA TGTGCCAGCAGCGGTGGGACACCGGGGCTCCACTTT.

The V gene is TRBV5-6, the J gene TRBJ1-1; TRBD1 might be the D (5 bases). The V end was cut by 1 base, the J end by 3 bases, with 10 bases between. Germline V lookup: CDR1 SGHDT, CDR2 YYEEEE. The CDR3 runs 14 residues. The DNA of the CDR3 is TGTGCCAGCAGCTTGAAGGCAGGGTACACTGAAGCTTTCTTT. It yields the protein CASSLKAGYTEAFF.

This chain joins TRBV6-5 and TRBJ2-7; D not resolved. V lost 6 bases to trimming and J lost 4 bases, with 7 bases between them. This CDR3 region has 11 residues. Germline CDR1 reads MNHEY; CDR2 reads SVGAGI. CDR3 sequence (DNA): TGTGCCAGCAGCCATCAGTACGAGCAGTACTTC. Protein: CASSHQYEQYF.

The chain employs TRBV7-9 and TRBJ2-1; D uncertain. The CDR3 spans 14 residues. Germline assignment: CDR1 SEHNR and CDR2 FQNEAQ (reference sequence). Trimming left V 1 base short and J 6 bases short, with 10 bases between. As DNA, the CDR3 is TGTGCCAGCAGCTTAGTAGGACCGACCAATGAGCAGTTCTTC. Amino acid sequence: CASSLVGPTNEQFF.

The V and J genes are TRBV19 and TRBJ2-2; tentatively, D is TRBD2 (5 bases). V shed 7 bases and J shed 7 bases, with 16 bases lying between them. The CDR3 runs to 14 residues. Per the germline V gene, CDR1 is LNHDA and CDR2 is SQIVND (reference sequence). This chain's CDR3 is CASNPPYEGGELFF. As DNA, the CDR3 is TGTGCCAGTAACCCCCCTTACGAGGGCGGGGAGCTGTTTTTT.

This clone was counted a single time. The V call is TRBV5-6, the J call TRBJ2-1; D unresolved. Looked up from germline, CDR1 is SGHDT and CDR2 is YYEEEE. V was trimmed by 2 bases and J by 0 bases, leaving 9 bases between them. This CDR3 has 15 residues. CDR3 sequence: CASSFGRSSYNEQFF. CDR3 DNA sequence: TGTGCCAGCAGCTTTGGGCGGAGCTCCTACAATGAGCAGTTCTTC.

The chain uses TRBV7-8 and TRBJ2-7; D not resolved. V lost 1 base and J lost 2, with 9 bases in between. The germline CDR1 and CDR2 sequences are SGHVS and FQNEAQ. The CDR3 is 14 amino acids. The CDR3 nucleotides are TGTGCCAGCAGCTTAGGATCTGGGGCCTACGAGCAGTACTTC. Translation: CASSLGSGAYEQYF.

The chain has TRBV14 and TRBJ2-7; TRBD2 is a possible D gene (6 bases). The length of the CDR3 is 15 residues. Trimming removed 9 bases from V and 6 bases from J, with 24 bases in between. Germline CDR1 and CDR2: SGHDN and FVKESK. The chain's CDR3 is CARSGGIRSPIEQYF. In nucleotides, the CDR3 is TGTGCCAGGTCAGGCGGGATTAGGTCTCCCATCGAGCAGTACTTC.

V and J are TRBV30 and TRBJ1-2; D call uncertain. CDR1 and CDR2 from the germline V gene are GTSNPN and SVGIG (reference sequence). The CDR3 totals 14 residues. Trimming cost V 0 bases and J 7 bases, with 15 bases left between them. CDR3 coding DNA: TGTGCCTGGAGTGTATTAGGGTCAGCGTCTGGCTACACCTTC. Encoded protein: CAWSVLGSASGYTF.

The CDR3 coding sequence is TGTGCCAGCGCTAAGACAGAAAACTATAATTCACCCCTCCACTTT. It codes for CASAKTENYNSPLHF. This chain joins TRBV27 and TRBJ1-6, with TRBD1 as a possible D gene (5 bases). The CDR3 runs to 15 residues. V was cut by 8 bases and J by 3 bases, with 14 bases left in between. Germline V lookup: CDR1 MNHEY, CDR2 SMNVEV (reference sequence).

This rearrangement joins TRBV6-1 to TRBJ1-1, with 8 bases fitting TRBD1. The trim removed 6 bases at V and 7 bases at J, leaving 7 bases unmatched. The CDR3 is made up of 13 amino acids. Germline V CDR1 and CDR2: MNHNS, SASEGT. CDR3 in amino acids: CASRDGTGLEAFF. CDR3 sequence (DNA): TGTGCCAGCAGGGATGGGACAGGTCTTGAAGCTTTCTTT.

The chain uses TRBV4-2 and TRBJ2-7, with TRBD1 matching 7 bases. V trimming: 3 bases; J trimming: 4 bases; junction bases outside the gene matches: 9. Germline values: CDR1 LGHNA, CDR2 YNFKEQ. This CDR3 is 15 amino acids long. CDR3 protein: CASSQTGTDVYEQYF. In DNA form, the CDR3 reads TGTGCCAGCAGCCAGACCGGGACAGACGTATACGAGCAGTACTTC.

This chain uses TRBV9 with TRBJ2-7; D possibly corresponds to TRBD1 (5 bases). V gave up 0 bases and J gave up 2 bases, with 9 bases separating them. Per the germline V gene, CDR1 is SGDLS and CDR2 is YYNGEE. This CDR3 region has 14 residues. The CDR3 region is CASSVADIPYEQYF. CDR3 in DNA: TGTGCCAGCAGCGTAGCGGACATTCCCTACGAGCAGTACTTC.

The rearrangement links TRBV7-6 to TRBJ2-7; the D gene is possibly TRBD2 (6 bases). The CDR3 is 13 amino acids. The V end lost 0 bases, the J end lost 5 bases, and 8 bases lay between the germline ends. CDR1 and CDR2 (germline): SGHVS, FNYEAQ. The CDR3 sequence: CASSLAGRNEQYF. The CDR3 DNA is TGTGCCAGCAGCTTAGCGGGGAGGAACGAGCAGTACTTC.

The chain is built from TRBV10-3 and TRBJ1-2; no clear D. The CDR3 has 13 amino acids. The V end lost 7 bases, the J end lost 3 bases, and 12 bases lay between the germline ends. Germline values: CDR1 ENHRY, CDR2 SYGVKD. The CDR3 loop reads CAITPGRDYGYTF. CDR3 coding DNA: TGTGCCATCACCCCGGGCAGAGACTATGGCTACACCTTC.

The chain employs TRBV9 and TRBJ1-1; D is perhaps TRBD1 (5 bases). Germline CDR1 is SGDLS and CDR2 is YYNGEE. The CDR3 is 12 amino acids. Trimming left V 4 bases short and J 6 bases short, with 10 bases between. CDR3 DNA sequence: TGTGCCAGCAGCAGCCGGGACCCTGAAGCTTTCTTT. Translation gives CASSSRDPEAFF. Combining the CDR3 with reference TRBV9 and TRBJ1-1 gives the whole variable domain DSGVTQTPKHLITATGQRVTLRCSPRSGDLSVYWYQQSLDQGLQFLIQYYNGEERAKGNILERFSAQQFPDLHSELNLSSLELGDSALYFCASSSRDPEAFFGQGTRLTVV.

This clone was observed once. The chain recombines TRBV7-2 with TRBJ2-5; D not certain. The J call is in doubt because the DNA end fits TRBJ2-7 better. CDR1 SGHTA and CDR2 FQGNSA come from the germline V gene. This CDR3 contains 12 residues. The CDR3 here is CASSFPAYEQYF. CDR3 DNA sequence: TGTGCCAGCAGCTTCCCCGCCTACGAGCAGTACTTC.

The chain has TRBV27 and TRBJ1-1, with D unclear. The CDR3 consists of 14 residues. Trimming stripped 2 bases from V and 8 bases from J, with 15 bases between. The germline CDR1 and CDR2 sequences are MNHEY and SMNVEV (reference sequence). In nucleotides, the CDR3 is TGTGCCAGCAGTTTAGGCGGAGAAGCGTTAGAAGCTTTCTTT. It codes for CASSLGGEALEAFF.

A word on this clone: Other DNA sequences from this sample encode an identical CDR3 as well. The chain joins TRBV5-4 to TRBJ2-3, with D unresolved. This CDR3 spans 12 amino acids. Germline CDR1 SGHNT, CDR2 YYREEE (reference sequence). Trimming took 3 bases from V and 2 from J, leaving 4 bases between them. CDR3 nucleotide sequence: TGTGCCAGCAGCTCCTACACAGATACGCAGTATTTT. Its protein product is CASSSYTDTQYF.

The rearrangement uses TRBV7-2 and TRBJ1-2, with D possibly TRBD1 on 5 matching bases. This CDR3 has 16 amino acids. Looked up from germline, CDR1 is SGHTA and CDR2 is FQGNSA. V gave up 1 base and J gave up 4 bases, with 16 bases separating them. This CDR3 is CASSLEGPGVVYGYTF. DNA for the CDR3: TGTGCCAGCAGCTTAGAAGGTCCGGGGGTCGTCTATGGCTACACCTTC.

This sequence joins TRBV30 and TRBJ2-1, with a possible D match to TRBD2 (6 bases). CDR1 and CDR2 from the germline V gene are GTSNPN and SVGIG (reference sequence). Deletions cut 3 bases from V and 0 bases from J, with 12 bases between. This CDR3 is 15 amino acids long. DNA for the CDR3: TGTGCCTGGAGCTGGGACTCCAGCTCCTACAATGAGCAGTTCTTC. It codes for CAWSWDSSSYNEQFF.

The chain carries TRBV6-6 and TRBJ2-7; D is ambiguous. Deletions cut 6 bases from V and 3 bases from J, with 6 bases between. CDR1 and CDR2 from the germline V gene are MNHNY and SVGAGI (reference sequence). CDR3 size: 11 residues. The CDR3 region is CASSFNYEQYF. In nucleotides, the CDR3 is TGTGCCAGCAGCTTCAACTACGAGCAGTACTTC.

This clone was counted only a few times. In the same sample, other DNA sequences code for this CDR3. CDR3 coding DNA: TGTGCCAGCAGCGTAGATGGCACCGGGGAGCTGTTTTTT. As protein: CASSVDGTGELFF. The chain combines TRBV9 with TRBJ2-2, with unresolved D. The CDR3 extends over 13 amino acids. CDR1 SGDLS and CDR2 YYNGEE come from the germline V gene. Trimming left V 0 bases short and J 4 bases short, with 4 bases between.

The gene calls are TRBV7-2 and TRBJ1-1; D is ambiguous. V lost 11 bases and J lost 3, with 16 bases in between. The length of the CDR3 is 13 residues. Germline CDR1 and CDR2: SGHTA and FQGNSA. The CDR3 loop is CAYSREFYTEAFF. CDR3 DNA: TGTGCCTACTCAAGGGAATTTTACACTGAAGCTTTCTTT.